This T cell receptor beta chain was sequenced during a study of cytomegalovirus exposure and HLA in healthy donors. Study-wide results and limits: Later analysis placed DRB1 highest and HLA-C lowest in TCR association rates, which differed by HLA locus. The HLA-A and HLA-B alleles of most subjects were reportedly predicted accurately from TCR beta sequences. Most TCRs appeared rarely, but some public TCRs recurred in many donors. Donor immune exposure was known only as CMV serostatus.

This CDR3 is 14 amino acids long. V was pared by 6 bases and J by 1 base, with 3 bases of the junction left unmatched. Germline V gives CDR1 MNHNS, CDR2 SASEGT. Regarding this clone: Its antigen remains unknown.

PCR employed 60 Vbeta and 13 Jbeta primers. Profiled with immunoSEQ multiplex PCR; TCRdb holds only in-frame clones, not every one. The data contain about 82,000 clones, more than 55% of them seen just once; the ten biggest clones take up 20% to 25%. The clonotype comes from a woman between 50 and 59 years old in good health and CMV-seropositive. This chain links TRBV6-1 with TRBJ1-1; 9 bases map to TRBD1. The sample comprised PBMCs. Here the CDR3 reads CASRLDRGNTEAFF. The DNA for the CDR3 is TGTGCCAGCAGGTTGGACAGGGGGAACACTGAAGCTTTCTTT.